This T cell receptor beta chain was sequenced for a study of shared clonotypes between healthy human individuals. With regard to this clone: What it recognizes is unknown. A junction boundary mismatches the germline segment, possibly from a read error.

Per the authors' pipeline: There were no quality scores in the junction-only immunoSEQ sequences, so filtering differed. Measured with immunoSEQ multiplex PCR; TCRdb has only the in-frame clones, and not every one. V and J calls and clone size come straight from that table; D and trimming were deduced from the DNA. The sample consists of over 2 million clones, roughly 94% of them appearing once. Germline V lookup: CDR1 LGHNA, CDR2 YSLEER. This CDR3 has 14 amino acids. Findings and caveats of the study: Compared with memory subsets, naive subsets generally had larger estimated richness. Some naive CD4 clonotypes, 4% to 6%, turned up in common across several donors.

This clonotype was obtained from a man between 18 and 29 years old in good health. The sample was naive CD4+ T cells sorted from blood. Subset of the sample: CD45RA+ positively selected. The rearrangement links TRBV4-3 to TRBJ2-1; D is undetermined. DNA of the CDR3: TGCGCCAGCAGCCAAGACTCCAAGAGCCGTGAGCGGTTCTTC. Its translation: CASSQDSKSRERFF.